This is a list of T cell receptor beta chains from one sample in a study of blood T cell repertoires in COVID-19. The method was immunoSEQ multiplex PCR; TCRdb's version includes in-frame clones alone and lacks a portion of them. Altogether about 190,000 clones are present, nearly 90% being singletons, with the ten largest covering about 6.8%. The sample consisted of peripheral blood. Receptors originate from a woman in her thirties or forties who had recovered from COVID-19. The conserved cysteine and the conserved F or W are not part of the CDR3 here. Fields, in order: V gene, J gene, CDR3 protein.

TRBV4-3	TRBJ2-7	ASSQENVAGSGSIREQY
TRBV4-2	TRBJ2-2	ASSHQPGGGANTGELF
TRBV7-9	TRBJ2-1	ASSEGLAGVYNEQF
TRBV7-2	TRBJ2-2	ASSLQGANTGELF
TRBV7-2	TRBJ2-1	ASSSRSKTSGTYNEQF
TRBV5-1	TRBJ2-7	ASSSPNSGTGEQY
TRBV7-2	TRBJ2-7	ASSPQLGLSSYEQY
TRBV28	TRBJ2-5	ASRPRLGTGYQETQY
TRBV6-5	TRBJ1-5	ASLGTVKQPQH
TRBV5-4	TRBJ1-1	ASSIDRGLTEAF
TRBV18	TRBJ1-1	ASSSGQGAVNTEAF
TRBV6-5	TRBJ2-5	ASAPGHLGETQY
TRBV3-1/TRBV3-2	TRBJ1-5	ASSQAGGEQPQH
TRBV29-1	TRBJ2-7	SVETNYEQY
TRBV29-1	TRBJ1-2	SGGTGEGYT
TRBV3-1/TRBV3-2	TRBJ2-5	ASSQVTSGQETQY
TRBV29-1	TRBJ2-7	SVRGLAGLYEQY
TRBV28	TRBJ2-2	ASTGTDLTGELF
TRBV5-1	TRBJ2-1	ASSLNNRGYNEQF
TRBV18	TRBJ2-7	ASSPSQGFTSHEQY
TRBV19	TRBJ1-1	ASSMGGLIGTDTEAF
TRBV6-1	TRBJ1-5	ASSGFGYSNPNQPQH
TRBV28	TRBJ1-1	ASSTTGAFFITEAF
TRBV28	TRBJ2-7	ASSFRVRVTYEQY